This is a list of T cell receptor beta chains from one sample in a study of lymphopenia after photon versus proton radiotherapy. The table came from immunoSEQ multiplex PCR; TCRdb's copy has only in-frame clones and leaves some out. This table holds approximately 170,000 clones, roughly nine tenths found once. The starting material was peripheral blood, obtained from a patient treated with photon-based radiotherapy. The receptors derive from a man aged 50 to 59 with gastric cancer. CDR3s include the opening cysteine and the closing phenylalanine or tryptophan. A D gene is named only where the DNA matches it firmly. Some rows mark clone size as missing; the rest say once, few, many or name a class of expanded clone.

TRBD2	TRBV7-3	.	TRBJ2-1	CASSPRGLAGGLNEQFF	TGTGCCAGCAGCCCCCGGGGTCTAGCGGGAGGGCTCAATGAGCAGTTCTTC
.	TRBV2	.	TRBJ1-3	CASSEYTLSGNTIYF	TGTGCCAGCAGTGAATACACGCTCTCTGGAAACACCATATATTTT
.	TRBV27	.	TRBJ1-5	CASSLSGAQPQHF	TGTGCCAGCAGTTTATCAGGGGCCCAGCCCCAGCATTTT
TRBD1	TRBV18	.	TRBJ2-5	CASSPGRQGARETQYF	TGTGCCAGCTCCCCGGGGCGACAGGGGGCGAGGGAGACCCAGTACTTC
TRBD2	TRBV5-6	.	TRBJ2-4	CASSSIRLAAEGAKNIQYF	TGTGCCAGCAGCTCCATTAGACTAGCGGCCGAGGGGGCCAAAAACATTCAGTACTTC
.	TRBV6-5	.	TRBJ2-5	CASKPGETETQYF	TGTGCCAGCAAGCCAGGGGAAACAGAGACCCAGTACTTC
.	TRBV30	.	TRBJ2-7	CAWSVLPGTREQYF	TGTGCCTGGAGTGTACTACCAGGGACGAGGGAGCAGTACTTC
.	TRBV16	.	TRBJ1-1	CASSPGKGRVTEAFF	TGTGCCAGCAGCCCAGGAAAGGGTCGAGTCACTGAAGCTTTCTTT
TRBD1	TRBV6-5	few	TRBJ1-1	CASSRDRGRTEAFF	TGTGCCAGCAGCCGGGACAGGGGAAGGACTGAAGCTTTCTTT
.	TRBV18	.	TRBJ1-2	CASSPLERSGYTF	TGTGCCAGCTCACCACTCGAAAGGAGTGGCTACACCTTC
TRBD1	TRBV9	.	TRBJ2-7	CASSVGQGAYYEQYF	TGTGCCAGCAGCGTAGGACAGGGGGCCTACTACGAGCAGTACTTC
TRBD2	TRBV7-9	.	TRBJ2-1	CASSPQLAGVGEQFF	TGTGCCAGCAGCCCCCAACTAGCGGGAGTTGGTGAGCAGTTCTTC
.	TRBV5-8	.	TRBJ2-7	CASTTRLRTYEQYF	TGTGCCAGCACCACCCGGCTGCGCACCTACGAGCAGTACTTC
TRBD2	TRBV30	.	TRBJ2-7	CAWSPGEGYEQYF	TGTGCCTGGAGCCCCGGGGAGGGGTACGAGCAGTACTTC
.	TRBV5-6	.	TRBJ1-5	CASSLSTAGQPQHF	TGTGCCAGCAGCTTGAGCACCGCGGGTCAGCCCCAGCATTTT
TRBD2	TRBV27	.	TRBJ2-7	CASSLSPSGRAYEQYF	TGTGCCAGCAGTTTAAGTCCTAGCGGGAGGGCGTACGAGCAGTACTTC
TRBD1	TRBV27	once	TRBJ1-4	CASSSSGTGNEKLFF	TGTGCCAGCAGTTCCTCCGGGACAGGGAATGAAAAACTGTTTTTT
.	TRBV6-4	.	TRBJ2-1	CASSDGVNEQFF	TGTGCCAGCAGTGACGGGGTCAATGAGCAGTTCTTC
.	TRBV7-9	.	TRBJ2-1	CASSLDIGISEQFF	TGTGCCAGCAGCTTAGATATAGGGATCAGCGAGCAGTTCTTC
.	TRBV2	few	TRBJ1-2	CASSAGPLADYGYTF	TGTGCCAGCAGTGCTGGGCCCCTGGCTGACTATGGCTACACCTTC
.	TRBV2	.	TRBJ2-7	CASSEAGGPREQYF	TGTGCCAGCAGTGAAGCGGGAGGCCCTCGGGAGCAGTACTTC
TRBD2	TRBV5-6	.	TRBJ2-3	CASSFGLAATDTQYF	TGTGCCAGCAGCTTCGGCCTAGCGGCCACAGATACGCAGTATTTT
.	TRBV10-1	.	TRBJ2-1	CASSGQFF	TGCGCCAGCTCCGGGCAGTTCTTC
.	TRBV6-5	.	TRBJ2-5	CASSYGSTGLQETQYF	TGTGCCAGCAGTTACGGATCGACAGGACTCCAAGAGACCCAGTACTTC
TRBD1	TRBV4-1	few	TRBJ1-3	CASSQGQGLGNTIYF	TGCGCCAGCAGCCAAGGACAGGGTCTCGGAAACACCATATATTTT
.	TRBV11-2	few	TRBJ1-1	CASSLGGDEAFF	TGTGCCAGCAGCTTAGGGGGGGACGAAGCTTTCTTT
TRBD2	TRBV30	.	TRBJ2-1	CAWSVGTSGSNEQFF	TGTGCCTGGAGTGTCGGGACTAGCGGGAGTAATGAGCAGTTCTTC
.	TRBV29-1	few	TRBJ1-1	CSVASTAWEAEAFF	TGCAGCGTTGCCTCGACAGCTTGGGAGGCTGAAGCTTTCTTT
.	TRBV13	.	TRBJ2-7	CASSLEDYEQYF	TGTGCCAGCAGCTTAGAAGACTACGAGCAGTACTTC
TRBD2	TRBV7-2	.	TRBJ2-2	CASSLRASSGRVLFF	TGTGCCAGCAGCTTAAGGGCTTCTAGCGGGAGGGTGCTGTTTTTT
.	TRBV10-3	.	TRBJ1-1	CAIRDSSNTEAFF	TGTGCCATCAGGGACAGCTCGAACACTGAAGCTTTCTTT
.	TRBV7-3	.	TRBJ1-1	CASSTGYTEAFF	TGTGCCAGCAGCACAGGGTACACTGAAGCTTTCTTT
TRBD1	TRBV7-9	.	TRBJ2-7	CASSSGDRGHSYEQYF	TGTGCCAGCAGCTCTGGGGACAGGGGGCATTCCTACGAGCAGTACTTC
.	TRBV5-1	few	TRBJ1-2	CASSHGTGYGYTF	TGCGCCAGCAGTCATGGGACCGGTTATGGCTACACCTTC
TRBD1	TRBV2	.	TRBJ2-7	CASSGDSEQYF	TGTGCCAGCAGTGGGGACAGCGAGCAGTACTTC
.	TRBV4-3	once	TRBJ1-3	CAIYGRSGNTIYF	TGCGCCATATACGGGCGCTCTGGAAACACCATATATTTT
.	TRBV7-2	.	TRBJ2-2	CASSLVGQATGELFF	TGTGCCAGCAGCTTAGTCGGGCAGGCCACCGGGGAGCTGTTTTTT
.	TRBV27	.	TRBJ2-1	CASSLSRSSGGEQFF	TGTGCCAGCAGTTTATCGAGGTCTTCCGGGGGTGAGCAGTTCTTC
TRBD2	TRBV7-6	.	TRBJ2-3	CASSLAGGRADTQYF	TGTGCCAGCAGCTTAGCGGGAGGGCGTGCAGATACGCAGTATTTT
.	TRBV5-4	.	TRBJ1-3	CASSLTSSGNTIYF	TGTGCCAGCAGCCTGACCAGCTCTGGAAACACCATATATTTT
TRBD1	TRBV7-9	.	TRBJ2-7	CASSRWTGKVGEQYF	TGTGCCAGCAGCCGATGGACAGGGAAGGTCGGCGAGCAGTACTTC
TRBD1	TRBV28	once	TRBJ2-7	CASSPRTGATYEQYF	TGTGCCAGCAGCCCCCGGACAGGTGCGACCTACGAGCAGTACTTC
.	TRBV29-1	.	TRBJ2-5	CSVEGPFQETQYF	TGCAGCGTTGAGGGGCCATTCCAAGAGACCCAGTACTTC
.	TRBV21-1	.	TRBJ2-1	CASSVPGHQVYNEQFF	TGTGCCAGCAGTGTACCGGGACACCAAGTCTACAATGAGCAGTTCTTC
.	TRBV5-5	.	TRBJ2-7	CASSPVGTPYEQYF	TGTGCCAGCAGCCCGGTTGGGACACCCTACGAGCAGTACTTC
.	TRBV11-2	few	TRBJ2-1	CASSFFSSYNEQFF	TGTGCCAGCAGCTTCTTTAGTAGCTACAATGAGCAGTTCTTC
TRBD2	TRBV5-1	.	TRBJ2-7	CASSLAALAGSYEQYF	TGCGCCAGCAGCTTGGCAGCACTAGCGGGGTCCTACGAGCAGTACTTC
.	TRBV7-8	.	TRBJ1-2	CASSAVSGNLNTF	TGTGCCAGCAGCGCCGTTTCGGGAAACCTGAACACCTTC
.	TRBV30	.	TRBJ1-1	CAWSVGGQAFF	TGTGCCTGGAGTGTGGGAGGACAAGCTTTCTTT
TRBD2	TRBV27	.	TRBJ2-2	CASRLIAGVKTGELFF	TGTGCCAGCAGGCTGATAGCGGGAGTAAAGACCGGGGAGCTGTTTTTT
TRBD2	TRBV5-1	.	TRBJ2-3	CASDLSGNTDTQYF	TGCGCCAGCGACCTTAGCGGGAACACAGATACGCAGTATTTT
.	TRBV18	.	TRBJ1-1	CASSPAGRTEAFF	TGTGCCAGCTCACCAGCAGGTCGGACTGAAGCTTTCTTT